This T cell receptor (beta chain) was sequenced for a study of shared clonotypes between healthy human individuals. Study-wide results and limits: It was the non-shared clonotypes that had lower generation probabilities than clonotypes shared by all four donors. Rarefaction curves obtained for sorted subsets showed sequencing incomplete despite large depth.

The table lists this clone with a count of one. Its antigen is still unknown. Trimming removed 5 bases at V and 8 bases at J, with 16 bases between. Germline-derived CDR1 and CDR2 are MNHEY and SMNVEV (reference sequence). The CDR3 has 14 residues. Repertoires were generated with immunoSEQ multiplex PCR, while TCRdb's copy carries only in-frame clones and drops some. The sample includes 2 million to 2.5 million clones, 93% of them seen just once. Naive CD8 cells were CD45RO-negative, positively selected for CCR7, excluding terminally differentiated effector memory CD45RA+ cells. The specimen was naive CD8+ T cells from PBMCs. The TCR comes from a man aged 18 to 35 in good health. Some clones in this sample may be carry-over from other donors' samples. The chain combines TRBV27 with TRBJ2-1; no reliable D call. This chain's CDR3 is CASSPGPMSHEQFF. The DNA of the CDR3 is TGTGCCAGCAGTCCGGGCCCTATGAGCCATGAGCAGTTCTTC.